This T cell receptor beta chain was recorded in a study of blood T cell repertoires in COVID-19. Study information: Nucleic acid was either cDNA or gDNA, and it came from T cells, B-cell-depleted T cells, or PBMCs.

The junction had 8 bases not matched to a gene; V was cut back by 0 bases and J by 4 bases. Germline-derived CDR1 and CDR2 are LGHNA and YNFKEQ. This CDR3 contains 17 residues. Clones were read by immunoSEQ multiplex PCR, and TCRdb kept only the in-frame ones, dropping some. The profile shows roughly 310,000 clones, about 88% of them singletons. Recovered status applied to Cohort 3 donors who had two consecutive negative PCRs. It also applied to those with clearance or with symptom resolution. Sequencing was performed on PBMCs or T cells enriched from blood (not recorded which). V usage is TRBV4-2 and J usage is TRBJ2-5; 10 bases are a match to TRBD2. The TCR originated in a woman in her thirties or forties who had recovered from COVID-19. CDR3 loop: CASSQDRPAGGLETQYF. CDR3 nucleotides: TGTGCCAGCAGCCAAGATCGTCCAGCGGGGGGGCTAGAGACCCAGTACTTC.